The rows below give T cell receptor beta chains drawn from one sample of a study of T-cell memory formation after mild COVID-19. MiXCR, applied by TCRdb to the 5' RACE reads, yields one record per CDR3 protein. In the table there are roughly 400,000 distinct CDR3 sequences, approximately 15% of which are singletons. The sequenced sample consisted of PBMCs or a T cell subset sorted from them (not recorded which). These receptors were taken from a man aged 18 to 30 who had mild COVID-19 (a few samples of this study predate the infection). Cell type and time point are not known. Each CDR3 is given with its conserved first and last residue. D genes are given only for firm matches. Where a row states a size, it is once, few, many or the class of an expanded clone; other rows omit it.

clone size	V gene	J gene	D gene	CDR3 DNA	CDR3 protein
few	TRBV24-1	TRBJ2-1	NA	TGTGCCACCAGTGATTGGGGGGGGGGCATCGAGCAGTTCTTC	CATSDWGGGIEQFF
NA	TRBV27	TRBJ1-2	NA	TGTGCCAGCAGTTTTTCAGGCGGCTATGGCTACACCTTC	CASSFSGGYGYTF
NA	TRBV20-1	TRBJ2-7	NA	TGCAGTGCTAGACCCCCTCGGGGCGGCAGCTCCTACGAGCAGTACTTC	CSARPPRGGSSYEQYF
NA	TRBV7-2	TRBJ1-4	TRBD1	TGTGCCAGCAGCGGGGACAGAATTCATTCTAATGAAAAACTGTTTTTT	CASSGDRIHSNEKLFF
NA	TRBV4-3	TRBJ2-7	NA	TGCGCCAGCAGACAAGATAGGGCAGGGGCGGCCTACGAGCAGTACTTC	CASRQDRAGAAYEQYF
NA	TRBV5-1	TRBJ2-7	TRBD1	TGCGCCAGCAGCTTCCGGGACAGGGCCTACGAGCAGTACTTC	CASSFRDRAYEQYF
NA	TRBV6-5	TRBJ2-3	NA	TGTGCCAGCAGCCCTTTCGCAGGGGGGGACACGCAGTATTTT	CASSPFAGGDTQYF
NA	TRBV20-1	TRBJ2-7	NA	TGCAGTGCCTTGAGGAGGGACATTTACGAGCAGTACTTC	CSALRRDIYEQYF
once	TRBV29-1	TRBJ2-1	NA	TGCAGCTCTTCTTCGGGACGGTACAAGAATGAGCAGTTCTTC	CSSSSGRYKNEQFF
NA	TRBV7-9	TRBJ2-3	TRBD2	TGTGCCAGCAGCTCGGACGGGGGGGCCGCAGATACGCAGTATTTT	CASSSDGGAADTQYF
many	TRBV7-3	TRBJ2-1	NA	TGTGCCAGCAGCTTAACGGGTACAGGGCCTTCCTACAATGAGCAGTTCTTC	CASSLTGTGPSYNEQFF
few	TRBV24-1	TRBJ2-5	TRBD1	TGTGCCACCAGTGCCTCTGACAGGGGGACCCAGTACTTC	CATSASDRGTQYF
few	TRBV5-8	TRBJ1-5	NA	TGTGCCAGCAGGGACTGGGTCAGAGGGGATCAGCCCCAGCATTTT	CASRDWVRGDQPQHF
NA	TRBV4-3	TRBJ2-7	NA	TGCGCCAGCAGCCAAGTGTATTTCGGGGCTTCCTACGAGCAGTACTTC	CASSQVYFGASYEQYF
few	TRBV24-1	TRBJ2-2	NA	TGTGCCACCAGTGATCCGCGACAGGGAGGTTCCGGGGAGCTGTTTTTT	CATSDPRQGGSGELFF
NA	TRBV29-1	TRBJ2-5	NA	TGCAGCGTTGAAGACCCGACTCAAGAGACCCAGTACTTC	CSVEDPTQETQYF
NA	TRBV5-1	TRBJ1-1	NA	TGCGCCAGCAGCGCTATGTGGTCCGAGAACACTGAAGCTTTCTTT	CASSAMWSENTEAFF
NA	TRBV4-1	TRBJ1-1	NA	TGCGCCAGCAGCCAAGGGCCGGGGGCGAGTACTGAAGCTTTCTTT	CASSQGPGASTEAFF